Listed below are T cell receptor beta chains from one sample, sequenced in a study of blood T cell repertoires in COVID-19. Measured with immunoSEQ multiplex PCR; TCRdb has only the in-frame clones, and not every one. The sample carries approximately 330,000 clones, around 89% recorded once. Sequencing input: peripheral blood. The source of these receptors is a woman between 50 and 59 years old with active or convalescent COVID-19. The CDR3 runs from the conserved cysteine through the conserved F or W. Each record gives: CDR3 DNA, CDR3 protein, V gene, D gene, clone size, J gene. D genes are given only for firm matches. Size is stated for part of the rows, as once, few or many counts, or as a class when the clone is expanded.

TGCGCCAGCAGCCAAGATATTGGAGGGTTTGGCTACACCTTC	CASSQDIGGFGYTF	TRBV4-3	.	once	TRBJ1-2
TGTGCCATCATTGAACAGGGGGCTGGCAATCAGCCCCAGCATTTT	CAIIEQGAGNQPQHF	TRBV28	TRBD1	.	TRBJ1-5
TGTGCCAGCAGTTTAGGGACAGTCTACGAGCAGTACTTC	CASSLGTVYEQYF	TRBV28	TRBD1	.	TRBJ2-7
TGTGCCAGCAGCTTGGCTTTCGGCGGGGGTAGCACAGATACGCAGTATTTT	CASSLAFGGGSTDTQYF	TRBV5-4	TRBD2	.	TRBJ2-3
TGTGCCAGCAGTTACGCTGGATTAGCCTATGGCTACACCTTC	CASSYAGLAYGYTF	TRBV6-2/TRBV6-3	.	few	TRBJ1-2
TGTGCCAGCAGGAGGGGGCCTCAGGAAAAACTGTTTTTT	CASRRGPQEKLFF	TRBV6-6	TRBD1	.	TRBJ1-4
TGTGCCAGCAGTTTTTCTGGCTGGTTAGGGGGACAACAGGGAACACCTGAAGCTTTCTTT	CASSFSGWLGGQQGTPEAFF	TRBV28	.	.	TRBJ1-1
TGTGCCTGGAGTGGGACAGGAACTAACACTGAAGCTTTCTTT	CAWSGTGTNTEAFF	TRBV30	TRBD1	.	TRBJ1-1
TGTGCCAGCAGCTTAAGGGATATGGGGAGGAGTACCTACGAGCAGTACTTC	CASSLRDMGRSTYEQYF	TRBV7-8	.	.	TRBJ2-7
TGTGCCAGCAGTTTGGCGGGACAGGGGGTTCAAGAGACCCAGTACTTC	CASSLAGQGVQETQYF	TRBV28	TRBD1	.	TRBJ2-5
TGTGCCAGCAGTGATGAGAGCAATCAGCCCCAGCATTTT	CASSDESNQPQHF	TRBV2	.	.	TRBJ1-5
TGTGCCAGCAGTTTAGACAGGGGACACTATGGCTACACCTTC	CASSLDRGHYGYTF	TRBV27	TRBD1	few	TRBJ1-2
TGTGCCAGCAGCTCGACAGGGAGATTTGGAGGCTACACCTTC	CASSSTGRFGGYTF	TRBV7-9	TRBD1	.	TRBJ1-2
TGTGCCAGCAGCTACGACCCAGGGGTAAATCAGCCCCAGCATTTT	CASSYDPGVNQPQHF	TRBV5-4	.	.	TRBJ1-5
TGTGCCAGCAAGGCATTTACAGAACATGGCTATGGCTACACCTTC	CASKAFTEHGYGYTF	TRBV6-5	.	.	TRBJ1-2
TGTGCCAGCAGCCAAGAGAACCCCTACTACGAGCAGTACTTC	CASSQENPYYEQYF	TRBV14	.	.	TRBJ2-7
TGTGCCATCAGACAGGGCATTAACACTGAAGCTTTCTTT	CAIRQGINTEAFF	TRBV10-3	.	.	TRBJ1-1
TGTGCCAGCAGTGAAGCGACAGGATTAGAACCTGAAGCTTTCTTT	CASSEATGLEPEAFF	TRBV6-1	.	.	TRBJ1-1
TGCGCCAGCAGCCAGAGACAGGGGTCGAACACTGAAGCTTTCTTT	CASSQRQGSNTEAFF	TRBV5-1	TRBD1	.	TRBJ1-1
TGTGCCAGCAGCGTAAATGGAGGGTTACCGGGGCACACCATATATTTT	CASSVNGGLPGHTIYF	TRBV9	.	.	TRBJ1-3
TGTGCCAGCAGCCCGACAGCGGGACAGGGAAGGGAGCTGTTTTTT	CASSPTAGQGRELFF	TRBV7-9	TRBD1	many	TRBJ2-2
TGTGCCAGCAGCTTGGGGACAGCCAAAAATTTTAACTATGGCTACACCTTC	CASSLGTAKNFNYGYTF	TRBV7-9	TRBD1	.	TRBJ1-2
TGTGCCTGCCACTCGGGGGGTGCAACTAATGAAAAACTGTTTTTT	CACHSGGATNEKLFF	TRBV19	.	.	TRBJ1-4
TGTGCCAGTAGTATCCCCTGGACTAGCGGGAGGGGCTACAATGAGCAGTTCTTC	CASSIPWTSGRGYNEQFF	TRBV19	TRBD2	.	TRBJ2-1
TGTGCCAGCAGTTTCCGAGGACCGGCAGGGGTCTCCTACGAGCAGTACTTC	CASSFRGPAGVSYEQYF	TRBV21-1	.	.	TRBJ2-7
TGCGCCAGCAGCTTGAGACAGGGTCAAGAGCAGTACTTC	CASSLRQGQEQYF	TRBV5-1	TRBD1	.	TRBJ2-7
TGTGCCAGCAGCCAAGGGGGGCTCCTCTACGAGCAGTACTTC	CASSQGGLLYEQYF	TRBV14	.	.	TRBJ2-7
TGCAGCGTCCAACACCTTAGGGAGTACACTGAAGCTTTCTTT	CSVQHLREYTEAFF	TRBV29-1	.	.	TRBJ1-1
TGTGCCAGCGCTTCGGGACAGCAAGAGACCCAGTACTTC	CASASGQQETQYF	TRBV28	TRBD1	.	TRBJ2-5
TGTGCCAGCAGACGAGGGGAGACCCAGTACTTC	CASRRGETQYF	TRBV27	.	once	TRBJ2-5
TGTGCCAGCAGCCCACGGGGGGGGCGGGAGACCCAGTACTTC	CASSPRGGRETQYF	TRBV7-2	TRBD2	.	TRBJ2-5
TGTGCCAGCAGCCAAGATGAGGGCTATACAGATACGCAGTATTTT	CASSQDEGYTDTQYF	TRBV4-2	.	.	TRBJ2-3
TGTGCCAGCAGCACGTCCGGGACAGACTTGAGCTCTGGGGCCAACGTCCTGACTTTC	CASSTSGTDLSSGANVLTF	TRBV7-9	TRBD1	.	TRBJ2-6
TGCGCCAGCAGCTTGGCCGGTCAGGGGGCAGGTACTGAAGCTTTCTTT	CASSLAGQGAGTEAFF	TRBV5-1	TRBD1	.	TRBJ1-1
TGCGCCAGCAGCTTGGGAGGTAGGGGTAACCAGCCCCAGCATTTT	CASSLGGRGNQPQHF	TRBV5-1	.	few	TRBJ1-5
TGTGCCAGCAGCTTAGATATCCGGTATGAAGCTTTCTTT	CASSLDIRYEAFF	TRBV11-2	.	.	TRBJ1-1
TGTGCCAGCACTGAGGACAGAAATTTCAATCAGCCCCAGCATTTT	CASTEDRNFNQPQHF	TRBV2	.	.	TRBJ1-5
TGTGCCAGCAGCTTAGGGGTAGGTGGAGTTAATCAGCCCCAGCATTTT	CASSLGVGGVNQPQHF	TRBV7-2	.	.	TRBJ1-5
TGTGCCAGCAGTTCCCGCGATAACCCCTACGAGCAGTACTTC	CASSSRDNPYEQYF	TRBV27	.	.	TRBJ2-7
TGTGCCAGCAGTTTATCCAGGGACACTGAAGCTTTCTTT	CASSLSRDTEAFF	TRBV27	.	.	TRBJ1-1
TGTGCCAGCAGTGAATTTGCAGGGACCTACGAGCAGTACTTC	CASSEFAGTYEQYF	TRBV6-1	.	.	TRBJ2-7
TGTGCCAGCAGCCCCTCTTTCGAGCAGTACTTC	CASSPSFEQYF	TRBV7-2	.	.	TRBJ2-7
TGTGCCAGCAGTGAAGCGCTCGAGGCTGCCGGGGCCAACGTCCTGACTTTC	CASSEALEAAGANVLTF	TRBV6-1	.	.	TRBJ2-6
TGTGCCTGGAGCGCGGGACAGGGGGCTGAAGCTTTCTTT	CAWSAGQGAEAFF	TRBV30	TRBD1	.	TRBJ1-1
TGTGCCAGCAGCCCCCCAGGGGTAAGCGGTGAAAAACTGTTTTTT	CASSPPGVSGEKLFF	TRBV28	.	.	TRBJ1-4
TGCAGCGTTGAAGACGGGCAGGGGGCGAGCACTGAAGCTTTCTTT	CSVEDGQGASTEAFF	TRBV29-1	TRBD1	.	TRBJ1-1
TGCGCCAGCAGCTTTCAATCAAGACGGGGTAACGGAAACACCATATATTTT	CASSFQSRRGNGNTIYF	TRBV5-1	.	many	TRBJ1-3
TGTGCCAGCAGCAGACAACAGGGGGGAGAGACCCAGTACTTC	CASSRQQGGETQYF	TRBV7-2	TRBD1	.	TRBJ2-5
TGTGCCAGCAGCTTACTGGGGGGGCCCTCTGGAAACACCATATATTTT	CASSLLGGPSGNTIYF	TRBV7-8	.	.	TRBJ1-3
TGTGCCAGCAGCCCACGGACAGGGCAAGAGACCCAGTACTTC	CASSPRTGQETQYF	TRBV14	TRBD1	.	TRBJ2-5
TGTGCCACCAGCAGAGACCGACAGGGGAGGCAGTACTTC	CATSRDRQGRQYF	TRBV15	TRBD1	.	TRBJ2-7